The subject of this entry is one T cell receptor beta chain. What it binds is unknown. This record belongs to a study of shared clonotypes between healthy human individuals. Study-wide findings and caveats: Clonotypes shared by all four sorted-subset donors had higher generation probabilities than non-shared clonotypes. Memory subsets had estimated richness that was generally smaller than that of naive subsets.

Clones were read by immunoSEQ multiplex PCR, and TCRdb kept only the in-frame ones, dropping some. The sample contains 660,000 or so clones, 95% to 96% of which appear only once. Cells designated naive CD8 were CD45RO-negative and were positively selected for CCR7, with terminally differentiated effector memory CD45RA+ cells excluded. Donors were Caucasian adults residing in Nashville, Tennessee, USA. Sequenced: naive CD8+ T cells sorted from blood. This TCR was sampled from a woman younger than 45 in good health.

CDR3 nucleotide sequence: TGTGCCAGCAGTTTATCAGGGGTGACCCAGTACTTC. Its protein is CASSLSGVTQYF. The genes are TRBV28 and TRBJ2-5; D possibly corresponds to TRBD1 (6 bases). Germline CDR1 MDHEN, CDR2 SYDVKM. CDR3 length: 12 residues. Deletions cut 1 base from V and 7 bases from J, with 7 bases between.